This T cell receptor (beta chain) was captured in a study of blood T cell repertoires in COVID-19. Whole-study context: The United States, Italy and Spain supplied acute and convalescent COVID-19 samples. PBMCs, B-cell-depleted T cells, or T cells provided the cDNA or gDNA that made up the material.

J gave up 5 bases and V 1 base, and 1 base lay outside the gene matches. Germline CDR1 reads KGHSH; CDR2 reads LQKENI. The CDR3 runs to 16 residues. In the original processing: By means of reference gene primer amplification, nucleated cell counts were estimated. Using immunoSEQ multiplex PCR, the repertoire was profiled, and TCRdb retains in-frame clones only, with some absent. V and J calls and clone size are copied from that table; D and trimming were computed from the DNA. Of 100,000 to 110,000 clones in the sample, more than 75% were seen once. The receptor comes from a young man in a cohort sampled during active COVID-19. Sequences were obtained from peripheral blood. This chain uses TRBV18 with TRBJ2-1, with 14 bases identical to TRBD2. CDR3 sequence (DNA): TGTGCCAGCTCACCACGGACTAGCGGGGGGCACAATGAGCAGTTCTTC. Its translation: CASSPRTSGGHNEQFF.